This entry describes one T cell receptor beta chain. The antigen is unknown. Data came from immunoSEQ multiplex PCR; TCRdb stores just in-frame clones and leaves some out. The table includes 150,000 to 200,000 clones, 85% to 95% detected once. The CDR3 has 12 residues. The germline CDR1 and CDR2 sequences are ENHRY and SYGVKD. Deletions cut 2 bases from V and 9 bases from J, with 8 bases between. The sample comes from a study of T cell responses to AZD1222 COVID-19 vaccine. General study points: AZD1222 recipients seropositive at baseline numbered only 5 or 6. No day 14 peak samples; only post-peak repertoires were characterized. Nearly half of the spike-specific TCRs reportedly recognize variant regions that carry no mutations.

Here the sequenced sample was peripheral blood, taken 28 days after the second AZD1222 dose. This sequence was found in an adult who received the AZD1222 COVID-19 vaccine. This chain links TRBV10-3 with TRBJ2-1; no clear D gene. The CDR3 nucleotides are TGTGCCATCAGTGAGCAAGCGTCTGAGCAGTTCTTC. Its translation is CAISEQASEQFF.